These 8 T cell receptor beta chains were all obtained from the same sample, sequenced in a study of cytomegalovirus exposure and HLA in healthy donors (dated by TCRdb to the late 2010s). The library came from the immunoSEQ multiplex PCR assay. Not all clones reach the TCRdb copy of this immuneACCESS table, which keeps in-frame sequences only. Checked studies attribute under half of the gap to unresolved V genes and leave the rest unexplained. Present in this sample are approximately 110,000 clones, roughly 94% of which were seen just once. The leading ten clones occupy 1% to 1.5% of the sample. The sample taken for sequencing was PBMCs. The origin of the receptors is a woman between 18 and 29 years old in good health and CMV-seronegative.

The chain links TRBV5-6 to TRBJ2-5, with TRBD2 matching over 12 bases. V trimming: 2 bases; J trimming: 5 bases; junction bases outside the gene matches: 4. The CDR3 runs to 15 residues. Germline assignment: CDR1 SGHDT and CDR2 YYEEEE. The CDR3 is CASSFLTSGSETQYF. The DNA for the CDR3 is TGTGCCAGCAGCTTCTTGACTAGCGGGAGTGAGACCCAGTACTTC.

This clone has a single count. J is TRBJ1-6 and V is TRBV5-6, with no clear D. This CDR3 region has 16 residues. Between the trimmed V and J ends, which lost 0 bases and 6 bases, there was a span of 13 bases. From germline, CDR1 is SGHDT and CDR2 YYEEEE. The CDR3 DNA follows: TGTGCCAGCAGCTTGGGAGGTGGGAGGTTTAATTCACCCCTCCACTTT. Its translation: CASSLGGGRFNSPLHF.

The chain carries TRBV4-1 and TRBJ2-7, with D tentatively TRBD1 (5 bases). The V end was cut by 0 bases, the J end by 5 bases, with 14 bases between. Germline V CDR1 and CDR2: MGHRA, YSYEKL. The CDR3 spans 15 residues. DNA of the CDR3: TGCGCCAGCAGCCAAGAAGGCAGGGTTACGGACGAGCAGTACTTC. The encoded protein is CASSQEGRVTDEQYF.

The rearrangement uses TRBV9 and TRBJ2-1; 12 bases match TRBD2. CDR3 length: 15 residues. V trimming: 2 bases; J trimming: 10 bases; junction bases outside the gene matches: 7. Germline V gene lookup returns CDR1 SGDLS and CDR2 YYNGEE. In DNA, the CDR3 is TGTGCCAGCAGCGTTACTAGCGGGAGGACCGACGAGCAGTTCTTC. Encoded protein: CASSVTSGRTDEQFF.

This chain joins TRBV28 and TRBJ1-1; D possibly corresponds to TRBD1 (5 bases). The germline CDR1 and CDR2 sequences are MDHEN and SYDVKM. Trimming pared 6 bases from V and 1 base from J, leaving 12 bases between. The CDR3 totals 14 residues. The CDR3 loop reads CASRLDRSNTEAFF. The CDR3 nucleotides are TGTGCCAGCAGGCTCGACAGATCGAACACTGAAGCTTTCTTT. The full variable domain, its missing parts supplied by reference TRBV28 and TRBJ1-1, is DVKVTQSSRYLVKRTGEKVFLECVQDMDHENMFWYRQDPGLGLRLIYFSYDVKMKEKGDIPEGYSVSREKKERFSLILESASTNQTSMYLCASRLDRSNTEAFFGQGTRLTVV.

This clone occurred once. The chain is built from TRBV5-1 and TRBJ1-1; D not certain. The CDR3 runs 14 residues. Trimming pared 0 bases from V and 0 bases from J, leaving 6 bases between. Per the germline V gene, CDR1 is SGHRS and CDR2 is YFSETQ. In nucleotides, the CDR3 is TGCGCCAGCAGCTTGGGACTTGTGAACACTGAAGCTTTCTTT. Protein sequence: CASSLGLVNTEAFF.

This clone has a single count. The chain carries TRBV19 and TRBJ2-5, with TRBD1 matching over 7 bases. Germline V gene sequence: CDR1 LNHDA, CDR2 SQIVND (reference sequence). The V and J ends lost 5 bases and 5 bases, in that order; junction bases with no gene match: 11. There are 15 residues in the CDR3. DNA of the CDR3: TGTGCCAGTAGTGACCGACAGGGAATGGGGGAGACCCAGTACTTC. Its protein is CASSDRQGMGETQYF. The full variable domain, in which reference TRBV19 and TRBJ2-5 provide the parts outside the CDR3, is DGGITQSPKYLFRKEGQNVTLSCEQNLNHDAMYWYRQDPGQGLRLIYYSQIVNDFQKGDIAEGYSVSREKKESFPLTVTSAQKNPTAFYLCASSDRQGMGETQYFGPGTRLLVL.

Concerning this clone: Mismatch with germline at one junction end may stem from a read error. This sequence joins TRBV7-9 and TRBJ2-7; D gene unclear. In germline, CDR1 is SEHNR, CDR2 FQNEAQ (reference sequence). This CDR3 is 12 amino acids long. The CDR3 sequence is CASSSLSSEQYF. The CDR3 DNA follows: TGTGCCAGCAGCTCCCTTTCCTCCGAGCAGTACTTC.